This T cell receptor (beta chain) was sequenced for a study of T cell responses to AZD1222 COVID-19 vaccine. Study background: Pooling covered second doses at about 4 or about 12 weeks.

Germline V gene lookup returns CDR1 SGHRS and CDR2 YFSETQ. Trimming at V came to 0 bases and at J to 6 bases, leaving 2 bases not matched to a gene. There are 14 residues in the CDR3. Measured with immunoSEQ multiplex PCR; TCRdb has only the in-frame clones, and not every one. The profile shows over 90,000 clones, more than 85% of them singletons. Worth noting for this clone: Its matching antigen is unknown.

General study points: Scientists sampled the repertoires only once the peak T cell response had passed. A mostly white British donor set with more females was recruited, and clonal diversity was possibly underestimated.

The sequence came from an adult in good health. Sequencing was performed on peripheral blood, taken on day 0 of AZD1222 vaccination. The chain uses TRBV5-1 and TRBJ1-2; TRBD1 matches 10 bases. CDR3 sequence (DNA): TGCGCCAGCAGCTTGGGTGGACAGGGGGATGGCTACACCTTC. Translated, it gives CASSLGGQGDGYTF.